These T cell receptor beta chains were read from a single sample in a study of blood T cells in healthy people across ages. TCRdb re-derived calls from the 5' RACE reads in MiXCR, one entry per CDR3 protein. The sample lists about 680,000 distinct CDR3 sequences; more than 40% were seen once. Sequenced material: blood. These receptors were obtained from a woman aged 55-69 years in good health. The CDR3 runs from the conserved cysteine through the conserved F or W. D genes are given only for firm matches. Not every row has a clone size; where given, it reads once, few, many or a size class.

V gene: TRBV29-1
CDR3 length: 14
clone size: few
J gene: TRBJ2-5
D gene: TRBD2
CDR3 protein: CSAPTSGSRETQYF
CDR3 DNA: TGCAGCGCCCCTACTAGCGGGAGTCGGGAGACCCAGTACTTC

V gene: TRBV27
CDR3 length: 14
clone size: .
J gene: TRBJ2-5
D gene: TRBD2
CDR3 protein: CASSLRTSSETQYF
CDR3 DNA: TGTGCCAGCAGTTTACGGACTAGTTCGGAGACCCAGTACTTC

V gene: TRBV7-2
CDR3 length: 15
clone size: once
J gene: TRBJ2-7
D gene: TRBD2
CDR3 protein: CASSEREGNTYEQYF
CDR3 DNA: TGTGCCAGCAGTGAGCGGGAGGGAAATACCTACGAGCAGTACTTC

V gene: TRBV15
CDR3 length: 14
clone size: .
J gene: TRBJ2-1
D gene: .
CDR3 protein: CATSRDRLGNEQFF
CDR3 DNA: TGTGCCACCAGCAGAGATCGGTTAGGTAATGAGCAGTTCTTC

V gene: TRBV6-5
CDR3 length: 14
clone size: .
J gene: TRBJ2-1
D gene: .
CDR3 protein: CASSPTAGYNEQFF
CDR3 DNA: TGTGCCAGCAGCCCCACGGCGGGTTACAATGAGCAGTTCTTC

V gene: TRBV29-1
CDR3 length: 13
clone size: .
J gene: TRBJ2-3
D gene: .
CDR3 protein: CSVATRGTDTQYF
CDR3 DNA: TGCAGCGTCGCCACTCGGGGGACAGATACGCAGTATTTT

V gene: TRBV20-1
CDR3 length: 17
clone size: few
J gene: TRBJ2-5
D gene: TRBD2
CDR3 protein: CSASRGTSGREKETQYF
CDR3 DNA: TGCAGTGCTAGCCGAGGGACTAGCGGGAGGGAAAAAGAGACCCAGTACTTC

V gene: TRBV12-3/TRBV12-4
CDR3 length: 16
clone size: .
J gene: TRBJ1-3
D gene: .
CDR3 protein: CASSSRTASSGNTIYF
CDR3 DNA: TGTGCCAGCAGCTCCCGGACGGCCTCCTCTGGAAACACCATATATTTT

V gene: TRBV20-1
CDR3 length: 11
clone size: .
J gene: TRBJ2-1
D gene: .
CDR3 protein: CSARESREQFF
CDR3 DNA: TGCAGTGCTAGGGAGTCCCGTGAGCAGTTCTTC

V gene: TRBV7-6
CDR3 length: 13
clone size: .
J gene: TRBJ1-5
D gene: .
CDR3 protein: CASSLGGFQPQHF
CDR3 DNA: TGTGCCAGCAGCTTAGGAGGGTTTCAGCCCCAGCATTTT

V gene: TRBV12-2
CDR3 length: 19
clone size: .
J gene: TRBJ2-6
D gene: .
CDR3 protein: CASRPLSGTLLGGANVLTF
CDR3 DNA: TGTGCAAGTCGACCGCTAAGCGGTACCCTCCTGGGGGGGGCCAACGTCCTGACTTTC

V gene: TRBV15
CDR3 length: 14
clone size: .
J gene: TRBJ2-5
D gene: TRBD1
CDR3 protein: CATSPSGQQETQYF
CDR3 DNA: TGTGCCACCAGCCCGTCGGGACAGCAAGAGACCCAGTACTTC

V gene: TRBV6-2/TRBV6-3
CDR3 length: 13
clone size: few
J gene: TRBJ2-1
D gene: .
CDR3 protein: CASSYGNGNEQFF
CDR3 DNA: TGTGCCAGCAGTTACGGTAACGGGAATGAGCAGTTCTTC

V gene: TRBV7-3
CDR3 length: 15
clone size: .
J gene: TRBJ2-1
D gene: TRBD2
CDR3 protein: CASSLTLAGPREQFF
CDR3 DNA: TGTGCCAGCAGCTTAACTTTAGCGGGGCCTCGGGAGCAGTTCTTC

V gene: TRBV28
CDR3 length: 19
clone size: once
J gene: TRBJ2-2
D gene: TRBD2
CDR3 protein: CASSLSTRGTSGNTGELFF
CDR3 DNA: TGTGCCAGCAGTTTATCCACCCGAGGGACTAGCGGTAACACCGGGGAGCTGTTTTTT

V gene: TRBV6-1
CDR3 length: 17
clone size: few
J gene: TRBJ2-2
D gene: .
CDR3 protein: CASSGWIRDGNTGELFF
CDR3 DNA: TGTGCCAGCAGTGGCTGGATCCGGGACGGGAACACCGGGGAGCTGTTTTTT

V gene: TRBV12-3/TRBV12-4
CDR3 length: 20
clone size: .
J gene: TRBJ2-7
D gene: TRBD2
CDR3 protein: CASSPGTSGRAGFSYNEQYF
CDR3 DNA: TGTGCCAGCAGTCCTGGGACTAGCGGGAGGGCCGGTTTCTCCTACAATGAGCAGTACTTC

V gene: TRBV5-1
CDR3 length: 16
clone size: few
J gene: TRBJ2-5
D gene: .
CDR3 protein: CASSLAGLAWEETQYF
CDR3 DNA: TGCGCCAGCAGCTTGGCCGGGCTAGCGTGGGAAGAGACCCAGTACTTC

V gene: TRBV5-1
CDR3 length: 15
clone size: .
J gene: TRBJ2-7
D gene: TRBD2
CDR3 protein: CASSLGRGRDYEQYF
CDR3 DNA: TGCGCCAGCAGCTTGGGTCGCGGGAGGGACTACGAGCAGTACTTC

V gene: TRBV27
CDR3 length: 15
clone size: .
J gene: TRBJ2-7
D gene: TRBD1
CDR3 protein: CASSLGQGVKDEQYF
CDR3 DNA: TGTGCCAGCAGTTTGGGACAGGGGGTAAAGGACGAGCAGTACTTC

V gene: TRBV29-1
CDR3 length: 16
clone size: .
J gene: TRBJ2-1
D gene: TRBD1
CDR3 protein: CSVEGARTGVEDEQFF
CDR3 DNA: TGCAGCGTTGAAGGAGCTCGGACAGGGGTAGAGGATGAGCAGTTCTTC

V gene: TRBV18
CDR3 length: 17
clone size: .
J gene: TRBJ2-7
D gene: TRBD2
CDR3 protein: CASSPNTGLAGGIEQYF
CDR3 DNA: TGTGCCAGCTCACCAAACACTGGACTAGCGGGAGGAATTGAGCAGTACTTC

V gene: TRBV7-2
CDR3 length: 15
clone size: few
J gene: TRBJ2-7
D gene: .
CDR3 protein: CASSMSRDASYEQYF
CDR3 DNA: TGTGCCAGCAGCATGAGCCGGGACGCGTCCTACGAGCAGTACTTC

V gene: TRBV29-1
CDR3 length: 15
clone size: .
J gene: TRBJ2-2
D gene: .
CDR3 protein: CSVGTGRVDTGELFF
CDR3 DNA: TGCAGCGTTGGAACGGGCAGGGTCGACACCGGGGAGCTGTTTTTT

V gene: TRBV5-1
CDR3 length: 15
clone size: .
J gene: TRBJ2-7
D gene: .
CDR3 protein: CASSSDRQQAYEQYF
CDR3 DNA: TGCGCCAGCAGCTCCGACAGACAGCAAGCCTACGAGCAGTACTTC

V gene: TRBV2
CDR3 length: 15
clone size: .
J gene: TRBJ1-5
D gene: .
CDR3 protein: CASRPDTGSGQPQHF
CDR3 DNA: TGTGCCAGCAGGCCGGACACAGGGTCCGGGCAGCCCCAGCATTTT

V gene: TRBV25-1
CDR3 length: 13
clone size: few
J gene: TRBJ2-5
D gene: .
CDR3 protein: CASSDPAQETQYF
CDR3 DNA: TGTGCCAGCAGTGACCCAGCTCAAGAGACCCAGTACTTC

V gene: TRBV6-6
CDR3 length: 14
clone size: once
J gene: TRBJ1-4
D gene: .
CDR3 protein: CASSSQGYTEKLFF
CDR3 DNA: TGTGCCAGCAGCTCACAGGGTTATACTGAAAAACTGTTTTTT